Sequencing of this TCR beta chain was carried out in a study of T cell responses to AZD1222 COVID-19 vaccine. At the level of the study: Pooled together were second doses at about 4 or about 12 weeks.

In the case of this clone: Its antigen is as yet unknown.

Method: immunoSEQ multiplex PCR; TCRdb's copy keeps in-frame clones and lacks some. The data show 140,000 or so clones, around 88% seen once. In germline, CDR1 is GTSNPN, CDR2 SVGIG (reference sequence). There are 14 residues in the CDR3. The trim removed 6 bases at V and 6 bases at J, leaving 12 bases unmatched. Notes on the study in general: Spike regions recognized by vaccine-associated CD4 TCRs spanned the protein, led by 160-218 and 743-854.

The source is an adult in good health. The source was peripheral blood, collected on day 0 of AZD1222 vaccination. This chain connects TRBV30 to TRBJ1-2, with TRBD1 identical over 8 bases. CDR3 DNA: TGTGCCTGCCCAAGCAGGGGGCGAGAAAATGGCTACACCTTC. Residues: CACPSRGRENGYTF.